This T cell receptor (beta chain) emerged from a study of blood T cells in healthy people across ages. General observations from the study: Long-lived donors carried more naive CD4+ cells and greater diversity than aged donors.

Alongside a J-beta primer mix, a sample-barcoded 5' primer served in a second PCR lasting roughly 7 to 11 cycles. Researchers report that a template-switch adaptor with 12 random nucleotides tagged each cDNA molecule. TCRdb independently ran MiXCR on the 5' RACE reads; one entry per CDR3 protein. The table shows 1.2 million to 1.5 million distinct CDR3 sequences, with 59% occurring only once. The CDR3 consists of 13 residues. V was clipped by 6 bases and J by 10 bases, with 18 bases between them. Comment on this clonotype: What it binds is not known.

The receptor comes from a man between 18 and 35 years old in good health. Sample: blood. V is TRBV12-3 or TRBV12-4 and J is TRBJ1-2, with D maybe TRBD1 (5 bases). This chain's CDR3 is CASSRGPMGDYTF. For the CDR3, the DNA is TGTGCCAGCAGCCGGGGACCTATGGGCGACTACACCTTC.